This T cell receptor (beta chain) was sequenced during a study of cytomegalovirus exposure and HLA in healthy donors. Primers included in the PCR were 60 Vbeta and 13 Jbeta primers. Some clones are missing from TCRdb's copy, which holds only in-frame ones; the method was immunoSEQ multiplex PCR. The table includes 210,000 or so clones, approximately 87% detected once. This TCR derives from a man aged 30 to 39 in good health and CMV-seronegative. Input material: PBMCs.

DNA for the CDR3: TGTGCCAGCAGCGTAAGAGGCATGGGCGGGGGGGCCGGTGGCACCGGGGAGCTGTTTTTT. Amino acids: CASSVRGMGGGAGGTGELFF. The rearrangement joins TRBV9 to TRBJ2-2; 9 positions match TRBD2. Unmatched junction bases numbered 17, after V lost 1 base and J lost 4 bases. CDR3 length equals 20 residues. CDR1 SGDLS and CDR2 YYNGEE come from the germline V gene.